This T cell receptor (beta chain) was recovered during a study of shared clonotypes between healthy human individuals (dated by TCRdb to 2020 to 2021). Concerning the study at large: The cohort included three men and two women between 18 and 49 years of age. To increase sequencing depth and limit assay-specific biases, TCR repertoire library preparation and sequencing were carried out by different laboratories using diverse techniques. Per donor, three plates each were used for CD4 naive and CD4 memory, two for CD8 naive, and one for CD8 memory. The study deeply sequenced blood TCR repertoires of about five healthy adults to estimate repertoire size and the extent of clonotype sharing between individuals. Per donor, leukapheresis produced somewhere between about 0.94 and 10 billion PBMCs. Overall results and qualifications from the work: Based on pairwise subsampling, the degree of clonotype sharing among donors was expected to be affected by sequencing depth. Across a handful of donors, around 5% of naive CD4, around 3.3% of naive CD8, 2.3% of memory CD4, and 0.4% to 0.45% of memory CD8 clonotypes were shared. Larger estimated clonotype richness was generally found for naive subsets than for memory subsets. Incomplete sequencing was indicated by rarefaction of sorted-subset datasets, despite the large sequencing depth. Sampling was limited to blood, and TCR repertoires in tissue likely differ from TCR repertoires in blood. Clonotypes shared by all four sorted-subset donors showed higher generation probabilities than non-shared clonotypes. The genetic and exposure-history diversity represented was limited by the small number of donors.

The donors were healthy, HIV-negative adults who had no recently reported acute infections or vaccinations. Every donor was a Caucasian adult living in Nashville, Tennessee, USA. CD4+ T cells were enriched through magnetic negative selection, after which naive cells were positively selected on CD45RA and the remaining negative fraction served as the memory subset. Blood was obtained by leukapheresis, after which PBMCs were separated by Ficoll-Histopaque density gradient centrifugation and cryopreserved in liquid nitrogen vapor phase. Analytical flow cytometry was used to check the purity and quantity of each magnetically sorted T cell population. Genomic DNA was isolated from every sorted fraction and measured by UV absorbance on a Nanodrop 2000c. V is cut back by 4 bases and J by 4 bases, with 14 bases in the junction unmatched. The CDR3 holds 17 amino acids from the cysteine to the phenylalanine. Only the CDR3 region is kept as DNA, spanning 51 bases read in frame from base 1. According to the germline V gene, CDR1 reads MNHNS and CDR2 reads SASEGT.

A note on this clone: Its antigen is currently not known. No qualities accompany the bases; no much larger clone lies one base away.

Using the deep immunoSEQ assay, TCR CDR3 regions were amplified from genomic DNA by multiplex PCR. Extracted genomic DNA from each cell subset was spread evenly across all wells of several immunoSEQ 96-well plates, with each plate serving as a replicate. Each replicate PCR for sorted subsets received roughly 0.2 ug genomic DNA, equal to tens of thousands of T cell genomes. Purified libraries were measured with a Qubit 3.0 fluorometer, size-checked on a Bioanalyzer 2100, and measured again with the KAPA Library Quantification kit. Each immunoSEQ 96-well plate was sequenced on its own single-read 150-cycle Illumina NextSeq 550 flow cell. The authors' analysis ran thus. The immunoSEQ output contained only junctional sequences without quality scores, so filtering could not match that applied to full-length reads. To assign V/J genes and CDR3, sequences were annotated using PyIR, a Python wrapper for IgBLAST v1.9, with IMGT germline references. Any read was removed if the V/J assignment was weak (E-value above 1e-6), the CDR3 was missing, or the read contained stop codons, out-of-frame junctions, or ambiguous translated residues. A V3J clonotype was defined by an identical inferred V gene, J gene, and CDR3 amino acid sequence. The percentage overlap between two repertoires was calculated by dividing the number of shared unique clonotypes by the size of the smaller repertoire. RTK rarefaction, the Chao1 estimator, and Recon v2.1 estimates of unobserved clonotypes were used to assess repertoire richness. OLGA was used to compute generation probabilities for all TCRbeta clonotypes that the gDNA method yielded from a handful of donors. The immuneACCESS repertoire file appears here via TCRdb, limited to in-frame rearrangements. These files lack a portion of the clones; in checked studies, under half of the deficit traces to unresolved V genes, and the cause of the others is not known. That table is the source of V, J and clone size, and D and trimming were worked out from the DNA. The sample table contains around 1,000,000 clones; only one count was recorded for about 80% of them. The top ten constitute 0.7% to 0.95% of the sample.

Here the chain combines TRBV6-1 and TRBJ2-5; 8 central bases correspond to TRBD2. This receptor was obtained from a man aged 18 to 29 in good health. Some clones in this sample may be carry-over from other donors' samples. Sequencing input: memory CD4+ T cells from PBMCs. The cell subset or site tag for this specimen amounts to: CD45RA-negative fraction. The CDR3 is CASSAAVLAAGGETQYF. At the DNA level, the sequence is TGTGCCAGCAGTGCCGCCGTACTAGCGGCGGGAGGAGAGACCCAGTACTTC.